Below, 18 T cell receptor beta chains from the same sample are listed, as sequenced in a study of cytomegalovirus exposure and HLA in healthy donors. Method: immunoSEQ multiplex PCR; TCRdb's copy keeps in-frame clones and lacks some. Of 100,000 to 130,000 clones in the sample, approximately 95% were seen once. Sequencing input: PBMCs. These TCRs come from a woman aged 18-29 years in good health and CMV-seronegative.

This chain joins TRBV11-2 and TRBJ1-6, with 7 bases lining up with TRBD1. The CDR3 sequence is 15 residues long. With V trimmed by 1 base and J by 10 bases, 7 bases remained unmatched. The germline CDR1 and CDR2 sequences are SGHAT and FQNNGV. In DNA, the CDR3 is TGTGCCAGCAGCTTAGTGGGCAGGGGGAACTCACCCCTCCACTTT. It yields the protein CASSLVGRGNSPLHF.

The chain employs TRBV10-3 and TRBJ1-6; TRBD1 matches 8 bases. The CDR3 extends over 16 amino acids. V lost 3 bases, J lost 9 bases, and 10 bases stayed unmatched. CDR1 is ENHRY, CDR2 SYGVKD, per germline. CDR3 sequence: CAISDNTGTGASPLHF. The CDR3 DNA reads TGTGCCATCAGTGACAACACCGGGACAGGTGCTTCACCCCTCCACTTT.

This clone came up once. The V call is TRBV30, the J call TRBJ2-7; possible D gene TRBD1, 7 bases. Trimming took 3 bases from V and 6 from J, leaving 21 bases between them. Germline-derived CDR1 and CDR2 are GTSNPN and SVGIG (reference sequence). CDR3 length: 15 amino acids. DNA for the CDR3: TGTGCCTGGAGGTTACCGGTGTCAGGGGGGTGCGAGCAGTACTTC. This codes for CAWRLPVSGGCEQYF.

A word on this clone: Other nucleotide sequences in the sample specify the same CDR3. This chain joins TRBV14 and TRBJ2-1; a possible D gene is TRBD1 (6 bases). Germline CDR1 is SGHDN and CDR2 is FVKESK. Trimming took 0 bases from V and 0 from J, leaving 9 bases between them. The CDR3 length is 16 residues. CDR3 sequence reads: CASSQDPGDSYNEQFF. The CDR3 DNA follows: TGTGCCAGCAGCCAAGATCCAGGGGACTCCTACAATGAGCAGTTCTTC.

As to this clone: Because the CDR3's place on the DNA is in doubt, the DNA is left out and the CDR3 is given as listed by TCRdb. This chain joins TRBV28 and TRBJ2-1; TRBD2 is the table's D call, not checked against the DNA. With termini counted, the CDR3 has 14 amino acids. In germline, CDR1 is MDHEN, CDR2 SYDVKM. The CDR3 sequence is CASSFGAGVNEQFF.

The rearrangement links TRBV18 to TRBJ2-3; 8 bases fit TRBD2. The CDR3 totals 16 residues. Germline values: CDR1 KGHSH, CDR2 LQKENI. V lost 3 bases to trimming and J lost 4 bases; unmatched junction nucleotides: 9. The chain's CDR3 is CASSPPGLAGPDTQYF. Here the CDR3 DNA reads TGTGCCAGCTCACCCCCGGGGCTAGCGGGCCCAGATACGCAGTATTTT.

The chain recombines TRBV18 with TRBJ2-5; perhaps TRBD1 as D (6 bases). Germline loops: CDR1 KGHSH, CDR2 LQKENI. V was trimmed by 8 bases and J by 2 bases, leaving 18 bases between them. CDR3 length: 15 amino acids. CDR3 DNA sequence: TGTGCCAGCCTCAACCTCGGGACACTTCAAGAGACCCAGTACTTC. Its translation is CASLNLGTLQETQYF.

The chain couples TRBV7-6 to TRBJ2-3; unclear D gene. The CDR3 covers 14 residues. Germline CDR1 SGHVS, CDR2 FNYEAQ. The V end lost 3 bases, the J end lost 1 base, and 8 bases lay between the germline ends. The chain's CDR3 is CASSFLTRTDTQYF. Here the CDR3 DNA reads TGTGCCAGCAGCTTCTTGACTCGCACAGATACGCAGTATTTT.

The chain uses TRBV18 and TRBJ2-1; the match to TRBD2 covers 8 bases. V shed 5 bases and J 4 bases; nucleotides not matched to a gene: 4. There are 14 residues in the CDR3. Germline values: CDR1 KGHSH, CDR2 LQKENI. The CDR3 DNA follows: TGTGCCAGCTCATGGGCTAGCGGGTACAATGAGCAGTTCTTC. Translating gives CASSWASGYNEQFF.

The gene calls are TRBV5-1 and TRBJ1-2; no clear D gene. This CDR3 spans 15 amino acids. CDR1 is SGHRS, CDR2 YFSETQ, per germline. Trimming shortened V by 5 bases and J by 4 bases, and 18 bases separated the two germline ends. CDR3 sequence reads: CASSVVGPQSYGYTF. The CDR3 DNA sequence: TGCGCCAGCAGTGTTGTTGGCCCACAAAGCTATGGCTACACCTTC.

This chain joins TRBV28 and TRBJ2-7; D ambiguous. This CDR3 region has 14 residues. CDR1 MDHEN and CDR2 SYDVKM come from the germline V gene. V lost 3 bases, J lost 0 bases, and 9 bases lay in between. Here the CDR3 DNA reads TGTGCCAGCAGTTTCGGCAGGTTCTCCTACGAGCAGTACTTC. Its protein is CASSFGRFSYEQYF.

The chain joins TRBV7-2 to TRBJ2-7, with TRBD2 identical over 8 bases. V lost 5 bases, J lost 3 bases, and 9 bases stayed unmatched. The CDR3 spans 15 residues. Germline V gene data show CDR1 as SGHTA and CDR2 as FQGNSA. The CDR3 spells CASSPPGGGLYEQYF. DNA of the CDR3: TGTGCCAGCAGCCCCCCCGGGGGGGGACTCTACGAGCAGTACTTC. Variable domain in full (rest from reference TRBV7-2 and TRBJ2-7): GAGVSQSPSNKVTEKGKDVELRCDPISGHTALYWYRQSLGQGLEFLIYFQGNSAPDKSGLPSDRFSAERTGGSVSTLTIQRTQQEDSAVYLCASSPPGGGLYEQYFGPGTRLTVT.

The rearrangement links TRBV2 to TRBJ1-2; 8 bases align to TRBD1. CDR1 and CDR2 (germline): SNHLY, FYNNEI. V lost 10 bases, J lost 3 bases, and 7 bases stayed unmatched. This CDR3 contains 13 residues. DNA of the CDR3: TGTGCCACCCGGGACAGGAAACACTATGGCTACACCTTC. Protein sequence: CATRDRKHYGYTF.

This chain uses TRBV18 with TRBJ1-1, with D perhaps TRBD1 (6 bases). The ends were cut back, 3 bases at V and 0 bases at J, with 11 bases in the middle. The CDR3 has 15 residues. Germline V gene lookup returns CDR1 KGHSH and CDR2 LQKENI. CDR3 in DNA: TGTGCCAGCTCACCCATGGGGGGGCTGAACACTGAAGCTTTCTTT. Its translation is CASSPMGGLNTEAFF.

The V and J genes are TRBV7-6 and TRBJ2-7; TRBD1 matches 9 bases. The CDR3 is 18 residues long. In germline, CDR1 is SGHVS, CDR2 FNYEAQ. With V trimmed by 3 bases and J by 2 bases, 14 bases remained unmatched. The chain's CDR3 is CASSFSVNRGRGAYEQYF. CDR3 DNA sequence: TGTGCCAGCAGCTTCTCCGTTAACAGGGGGCGAGGTGCCTACGAGCAGTACTTC.

The rearrangement joins TRBV4-2 to TRBJ1-2; D is ambiguous. Looked up from germline, CDR1 is LGHNA and CDR2 is YNFKEQ. This CDR3 comprises 12 residues. Trimming shortened V by 0 bases and J by 10 bases, and 9 bases separated the two germline ends. CDR3 loop: CASSQDGEVYTF. The CDR3 nucleotides are TGTGCCAGCAGCCAAGATGGGGAGGTCTACACCTTC.

The chain is built from TRBV9 and TRBJ2-7, with a possible D match to TRBD1 (5 bases). The CDR3 has 14 residues. Germline V CDR1 and CDR2: SGDLS, YYNGEE. Trimming cost V 3 bases and J 5 bases, with 15 bases left between them. The CDR3 loop is CASSAGISRDEQYF. Here the CDR3 DNA reads TGTGCCAGCAGCGCAGGGATATCGAGAGACGAGCAGTACTTC.

The chain couples TRBV2 to TRBJ2-1, with 8 bases fitting TRBD2. This CDR3 has 15 amino acids. Germline V gene lookup returns CDR1 SNHLY and CDR2 FYNNEI. With 7 bases clipped from V and 4 bases from J, the junction kept 9 bases outside the gene matches. As DNA, the CDR3 is TGTGCCAGCACTGGGCTGGCGGGGGGTTACAATGAGCAGTTCTTC. The encoded protein is CASTGLAGGYNEQFF.